This T cell receptor beta chain stems from a study of neoadjuvant anti-PD-1 for oral cavity cancer. Background on the study: Before surgery, most patients got three to four biweekly 3 mg/kg nivolumab doses. Study-level findings and limits: Treg/Th17 ratio rose with pretreatment blood and fell with post-treatment tumor TCRbeta clonality.

The CDR3 spans 14 residues. Germline V gene sequence: CDR1 SGHRS, CDR2 YFSETQ. Losses at the gene ends were 2 bases for V and 0 bases for J; bases not matched to a gene: 1. As for this clone: What it recognizes is unknown.

Most PBMC samples had 400 to 550 ng input DNA in six replicates. Using immunoSEQ multiplex PCR, the repertoire was profiled, and TCRdb retains in-frame clones only, with some absent. The data show about 39,000 clones, with around 79% seen just once and 4% to 5.5% held by the top ten. Time point reported: after neoadjuvant nivolumab, at surgical resection. The source material was PBMCs, sampled after nivolumab (anti-PD-1) treatment. The sequence was obtained from a person between 40 and 85 years old with oral cavity squamous cell carcinoma. The chain couples TRBV5-1 to TRBJ1-1, with 7 bases aligning to TRBD1. The CDR3 DNA reads as TGCGCCAGCAGCTTTACAGGGGTGAACACTGAAGCTTTCTTT. It specifies CASSFTGVNTEAFF.